This T cell receptor (beta chain) appears in the sequencing data of a study of CD4+ T cells in melanoma. Whole-study findings and limits: Diverse differentiation states were reported for melanoma neoantigen-specific CD4+ T cells. CD8+ T cell, macrophage and B cell function reportedly correlated with neoantigen-specific CD4+ T cells.

The CDR3 runs 16 residues. CDR1 MNHEY and CDR2 SMNVEV come from the germline V gene (reference sequence). Trimming pared 6 bases from V and 6 bases from J, leaving 24 bases between. Turning to this clone: Its antigen is currently unknown.

Profiling relied on immunoSEQ multiplex PCR, and the TCRdb table lists in-frame clones only, not all of them. The sample holds some 110,000 clones, about 90% seen once. This chain connects TRBV27 to TRBJ2-7; perhaps D is TRBD1 or TRBD2 (5 bases each). Sample: peripheral blood. The clonotype comes from a human donor with melanoma. The CDR3 nucleotides are TGTGCCAGCAGCCGGGACGGCGGACCCCTGATACCCGAGCAGTACTTC. This sequence encodes CASSRDGGPLIPEQYF.